The 17 T cell receptor beta chains given below trace back to one sample, sequenced in a study of CD8 T cells in ankylosing spondylitis. TCRdb reanalysed the 5' RACE reads using MiXCR and keeps one entry per CDR3 protein. This table holds under 150,000 distinct CDR3 sequences, around 9.7% found once. The specimen was blood, either unsorted or a sorted T cell fraction (not recorded which). The receptors were sampled from a male donor with ankylosing spondylitis or in good health (not recorded which).

This clonotype was observed many times. This rearrangement joins TRBV4-3 to TRBJ2-7; D may be TRBD2 (5 bases). CDR3 length: 14 residues. V was clipped by 0 bases and J by 4 bases, with 10 bases between them. CDR1 is LGHNA, CDR2 YSLEER, per germline. CDR3 amino acids: CASSQDTRTYEQYF. In DNA form, the CDR3 reads TGCGCCAGCAGCCAAGATACCAGGACTTACGAGCAGTACTTC.

This clonotype was seen ten or more times. The J gene is TRBJ1-1, the V gene TRBV7-2; D gene unclear. The CDR3 sequence is 14 residues long. In germline, CDR1 is SGHTA, CDR2 FQGNSA. V lost 0 bases and J lost 6, with 11 bases in between. CDR3 sequence reads: CASSLAGRGPEAFF. CDR3 in DNA: TGTGCCAGCAGCTTAGCGGGGAGAGGGCCTGAAGCTTTCTTT.

At least ten counts were recorded for this clonotype. The genes are TRBV5-1 and TRBJ2-5; no reliable D call. The CDR3 contains 13 residues. Trimming removed 1 base from V and 1 base from J, with 5 bases in between. Germline assignment: CDR1 SGHRS and CDR2 YFSETQ. The CDR3 nucleotides read TGCGCCAGCAGCTTGACCATCCAAGAGACCCAGTACTTC. Its translation is CASSLTIQETQYF.

Many counts were recorded for this clonotype. The chain joins TRBV7-2 to TRBJ1-3; weak D call: TRBD1 (5 bases). The CDR3 totals 13 residues. Per the germline V gene, CDR1 is SGHTA and CDR2 is FQGNSA. Trimming removed 5 bases from V and 3 bases from J, with 8 bases in between. The CDR3 region has the DNA TGTGCCAGCAGCCCGGGGGTTGGAAACACCATATATTTT. This codes for CASSPGVGNTIYF.

This clonotype came up many times. CDR3 nucleotide sequence: TGTGCCAGCAGAAAGATAATACAGGGAACCACTGAAGCTTTCTTT. This gives the protein CASRKIIQGTTEAFF. The rearrangement joins TRBV12-3 or TRBV12-4 to TRBJ1-1, with D tentatively TRBD1 (6 bases). The CDR3 sequence is 15 residues long. V was cut by 6 bases and J by 4 bases, with 18 bases left in between.

The chain joins TRBV29-1 to TRBJ2-5; 10 positions agree with TRBD1. This CDR3 is built from 15 residues. CDR1 SQVTM and CDR2 ANQGSEA come from the germline V gene. After removal of 6 bases from V and 5 bases from J, the junction contained 12 bases not matched to a gene. CDR3 in DNA: TGCAGCGTGGGGATGACAGGGGGCTTGCTGGAGACCCAGTACTTC. This sequence encodes CSVGMTGGLLETQYF.

V gene TRBV20-1 combines with J gene TRBJ2-3; D is perhaps TRBD2 (6 bases). This CDR3 has 15 residues. V was trimmed by 7 bases and J by 7 bases, leaving 24 bases between them. Germline values: CDR1 DFQATT, CDR2 SNEGSKA (reference sequence). For the CDR3, the DNA is TGCAGTGACAGCTCACTAAGGAGGGGAGGAAATACGCAGTATTTT. Its translation: CSDSSLRRGGNTQYF.

This clonotype came up many times. The V gene is TRBV20-1, the J gene TRBJ2-3; 8 bases map to TRBD1. Germline CDR1 is DFQATT and CDR2 is SNEGSKA (reference sequence). Unmatched junction bases numbered 4, after V lost 5 bases and J lost 0 bases. The CDR3 is 14 amino acids. DNA for the CDR3: TGCAGTGCTCAGACAGGGGCTAGCACAGATACGCAGTATTTT. Translating it yields CSAQTGASTDTQYF.

The table lists this clonotype with many counts. Written as DNA, the CDR3 is TGTGCCAGCAGCGACCTGCTAGCCAAAAACATTCAGTACTTC. Translation: CASSDLLAKNIQYF. The V gene is TRBV7-6, the J gene TRBJ2-4; unclear D gene. Germline-derived CDR1 and CDR2 are SGHVS and FNYEAQ. This CDR3 has 14 amino acids. V dropped 5 bases and J dropped 0 bases, with 8 bases sitting between them.

The table lists this clonotype with a count of one. A read error is possible here, since a much larger clone lies one base away. The gene calls are TRBV5-1 and TRBJ2-1; no firm D call. Germline V gene data show CDR1 as SGHRS and CDR2 as YFSETQ. The CDR3 runs to 13 residues. With 5 bases removed from V and 7 bases from J, the gap between germline ends came to 13 bases. CDR3 protein: CASREPAGNEQFF. In DNA, the CDR3 is TGCGCCAGCAGAGAACCAGCCGGTAATGAGCAGTTCTTC. The variable domain in full, completed from reference TRBV5-1 and TRBJ2-1, reads KAGVTQTPRYLIKTRGQQVTLSCSPISGHRSVSWYQQTPGQGLQFLFEYFSETQRNKGNFPGRFSGRQFSNSRSEMNVSTLELGDSALYLCASREPAGNEQFFGPGTRLTVL.

This clonotype was recorded many times. DNA for the CDR3: TGTGCCAGCAGCTTAGCACTAGCTTCGGCTACGCAGTATTTT. It specifies CASSLALASATQYF. This chain links TRBV7-9 with TRBJ2-3; maybe TRBD2 (6 bases). Germline V CDR1 and CDR2: SEHNR, FQNEAQ (reference sequence). The CDR3 sequence is 14 residues long. Between the trimmed V and J ends, which lost 0 bases and 8 bases, there was a span of 12 bases.

This clonotype was seen at least ten times. This chain connects TRBV12-3 or TRBV12-4 to TRBJ2-7, with D hard to call. The CDR3 sequence is 15 residues long. Trimming stripped 3 bases from V and 1 base from J, with 13 bases between. The CDR3 region has the DNA TGTGCCAGCAGTTTTGTTCGGCAGAATTCCTACGAGCAGTACTTC. It specifies CASSFVRQNSYEQYF.

The sample holds many counts of this clonotype. The chain has TRBV12-3 or TRBV12-4 and TRBJ2-3; 8 nucleotides align to TRBD2. With V trimmed by 3 bases and J by 1 base, 6 bases remained unmatched. The CDR3 runs to 16 residues. The CDR3 reads CASSLSAAGGTDTQYF. The CDR3 DNA sequence: TGTGCCAGCAGTTTGTCGGCAGCGGGGGGCACAGATACGCAGTATTTT.

This clonotype has ten or more counts. The chain recombines TRBV7-2 with TRBJ2-5, with D perhaps TRBD1 (6 bases). This CDR3 comprises 14 residues. Germline values: CDR1 SGHTA, CDR2 FQGNSA. The V gene lost 5 bases and the J gene lost 2 bases, with 12 bases spanning the gap. The CDR3 is CASSVLRGQETQYF. The DNA of the CDR3 is TGTGCCAGCAGCGTGCTAAGGGGGCAAGAGACCCAGTACTTC.

The chain employs TRBV5-6 and TRBJ2-2, with 8 bases matching TRBD2. The CDR3 runs to 15 residues. Germline V lookup: CDR1 SGHDT, CDR2 YYEEEE. V shed 2 bases, J shed 4 bases, and the junction held 4 bases outside the gene matches. The CDR3 DNA reads TGTGCCAGCAGCTTAGCGGGAGCAATCACCGGGGAGCTGTTTTTT. This translates into CASSLAGAITGELFF.

The chain joins TRBV15 to TRBJ2-6; D is uncertain. The CDR3 has 16 amino acids. Germline CDR1 reads LNHNV; CDR2 reads YYDKDF (reference sequence). The ends were cut back, 0 bases at V and 0 bases at J, with 6 bases in the middle. In DNA form, the CDR3 reads TGTGCCACCAGCAGAGATATCCTCTCTGGGGCCAACGTCCTGACTTTC. It codes for CATSRDILSGANVLTF.

This clonotype appeared many times. The V and J genes are TRBV29-1 and TRBJ2-1; 10 positions match TRBD1. The CDR3 covers 19 residues. V lost 5 bases and J lost 5; bases outside the gene matches: 21. Germline V gene data show CDR1 as SQVTM and CDR2 as ANQGSEA. The CDR3 region has the DNA TGCAGCGTTTGGGGACAGGGGATATTTGCGTCCCCGGGGGACAATGAGCAGTTCTTC. This sequence encodes CSVWGQGIFASPGDNEQFF.